This T cell receptor (beta chain) was recorded in a study of CD8+CD57+ T cells in acquired aplastic anemia. Overall study context: Sorting CD4+ and CD8+ cells gave DNA averaging approximately 2.9 ug. Findings and caveats of the study: CD8+ Simpson's diversity did not differ significantly between patients and controls.

TCR beta VDJ and CDR3 profiles were obtained from a genomic DNA template. TCRdb independently ran MiXCR on the reads; one entry per CDR3 protein. The sample consists of about 130,000 distinct CDR3 sequences, 48% of them appearing once. Unmatched junction bases numbered 8, after V lost 6 bases and J lost 0 bases. Germline CDR1 reads SNHLY; CDR2 reads FYNNEI. CDR3 length equals 16 residues. About this clonotype itself: Its antigen is undetermined.

Sequencing was performed on sorted CD4+, CD8+, or CD8+CD57+ T cells (not recorded which) from PBMCs. This clonotype originated in a human donor in good health, serving as a control. The gene calls are TRBV2 and TRBJ2-5; TRBD2 aligns across 9 bases. The CDR3 sequence is CASSLDSGGNQETQYF. CDR3 bases: TGTGCCAGCAGCTTAGATAGCGGGGGCAACCAAGAGACCCAGTACTTC.